These T cell receptor beta chains were read from a single sample in a study of blood T cell repertoires in COVID-19. Profiling relied on immunoSEQ multiplex PCR, and the TCRdb table lists in-frame clones only, not all of them. Of hundreds of thousands of clones listed, around 87% are singletons. The specimen sequenced was PBMCs or T cells enriched from blood (not recorded which). The receptors were sampled from a man in his forties in a cohort exposed to, infected with or recovered from COVID-19 (not recorded which). CDR3s leave out the opening cysteine and the closing phenylalanine or tryptophan.

J gene,V gene,CDR3 protein
TRBJ2-3,TRBV5-4,ASSASGRTDTQY
TRBJ2-1,TRBV3-1/TRBV3-2,ASSQLAGSDEQF
TRBJ1-1,TRBV30,AWSAISMNTEAF
TRBJ2-1,TRBV10-3,AIRGAGVNEQF
TRBJ1-1,TRBV19,ASSFRQGTEAF
TRBJ2-7,TRBV5-8,ASSPGIYEQY
TRBJ2-7,TRBV3-1/TRBV3-2,ASSPAGGKQGREQY
TRBJ2-1,TRBV2,ASIRRTGGLNEQF
TRBJ2-2,TRBV5-4,ASSPTDRVTGELF
TRBJ1-2,TRBV10-3,AINRDRADGYT
TRBJ1-1,TRBV5-1,ASSPGQGGLNTEAF
TRBJ1-2,TRBV6-5,ASRPGLNYGYT
TRBJ2-7,TRBV27,ASSRTSGRGPREQY
TRBJ2-7,TRBV5-4,ASSADGTGFEQY
TRBJ2-2,TRBV27,ASSFLSTGELF
TRBJ1-4,TRBV3-1/TRBV3-2,ASSQERATGSEKLF
TRBJ2-7,TRBV7-9,ASSPDPGQGFHEQY
TRBJ1-6,TRBV2,ASSMGTGVNSPLH
TRBJ2-1,TRBV2,ASRARLADYNEQF
TRBJ2-3,TRBV15,ATGTKRIQTTLTDTQY
TRBJ1-3,TRBV1,PTLQAPSGNTIY
TRBJ2-7,TRBV15,ATSRESLGYEQY
TRBJ1-2,TRBV19,ASSQGAHGYT
TRBJ2-7,TRBV29-1,SVGDRGAYEQY